These 17 T cell receptor delta chains share one sample of origin, sequenced in a study of Vδ1+ human thymocytes. Their antigen targets remain unknown. Sequences come from RNA converted to cDNA by reverse transcription. Multiplex PCR used pooled V-gene forward primers and a constant-region reverse primer to amplify CDR3s. TCRdb reanalyzed the multiplex PCR reads using CATT. The data show under 25,000 delta-chain clones, roughly 8% seen once. Study-level points and caveats: In the thymus, TRG and TRD repertoires looked highly polyclonal with Gaussian CDR3 lengths.

What was sequenced was Vdelta1+ gamma-delta thymocytes from the thymus. As to subset: FACS-sorted CD3+ TCRalphabeta- TCRVdelta1+ TCRVdelta2- thymocytes. The receptors were gathered from a child younger than two who had congenital heart surgery.

This clone was seen only a few times. The rearrangement joins TRDV1 to TRDJ1, with a possible D match to TRDD3 (6 bases). Germline-derived CDR1 and CDR2 are TSWWSYY and QGS. This CDR3 contains 16 residues. V was trimmed by 3 bases and J by 2 bases, leaving 16 bases between them. CDR3 loop: CALGETFGGPTDKLIF. The CDR3 DNA sequence: TGTGCTCTTGGGGAGACCTTCGGGGGACCAACCGATAAACTCATCTTT.

J is TRDJ1 and V is TRDV1; 10 bases agree with TRDD3. The CDR3 totals 20 residues. J was trimmed by 1 base and V by 2 bases; bases with no gene match: 16. Germline V lookup: CDR1 TSWWSYY, CDR2 QGS. The CDR3: CALGEKSERWGIPLTDKLIF. The CDR3 DNA reads TGTGCTCTTGGGGAAAAGTCAGAGCGATGGGGGATACCCCTCACCGATAAACTCATCTTT.

As concerns this clone: A read error may explain this, as a much larger clone is one base away. The sample contains more than one DNA sequence encoding this CDR3. The chain employs TRAV29/DV5 and TRDJ2, with a possible D match to TRDD3 (5 bases). The CDR3 is 14 residues long. CDR1 and CDR2 from the germline V gene are NSMFDY and ISSIKDK. CDR3 coding DNA: TGTGCAGCAAGCGAAGCTGGGATCACAGCACAACTCTTCTTC. Translating it yields CAASEAGITAQLFF.

Judged by abundance, this clone is medium-sized. The J gene is TRDJ1, the V gene TRDV2; 8 nucleotides line up with TRDD3. This CDR3 contains 17 residues. The V gene's germline CDR1 is GEAIGNYY and CDR2 EKD. After removal of 0 bases from V and 0 bases from J, the junction contained 8 bases not matched to a gene. The CDR3 DNA is TGTGCCTGTGACACCGGGATACGCTTCACGTACACCGATAAACTCATCTTT. Translation: CACDTGIRFTYTDKLIF.

This clone appeared once. The chain recombines TRDV1 with TRDJ1, with 11 bases aligning to TRDD3. TCRdb is silent on the J gene; assignment here came from matching the DNA to germline. Germline V CDR1 and CDR2: TSWWSYY, QGS. The length of the CDR3 is 19 residues. Trimming took 2 bases from V and 2 from J; bases not matched to a gene: 13. The CDR3 loop reads CALGEWGPWGIRGTDKLIF. Written as DNA, the CDR3 is TGTGCTCTTGGGGAATGGGGGCCGTGGGGGATACGCGGGACCGATAAACTCATCTTT.

The V gene remains uncalled, whereas the J gene is TRDJ1; TRDD3 was called by the table and not checked on the DNA. The CDR3 totals 20 residues. CDR3 sequence reads: CALGELTVPYWGPHADKLIF. In DNA form, the CDR3 reads TGTGCTCTTGGGGAACTTACCGTTCCGTACTGGGGGCCCCACGCCGATAAACTCATCTTT.

This clone was detected only a few times. The chain has TRDV1 and TRDJ1; 9 bases agree with TRDD3. With V trimmed by 5 bases and J by 0 bases, 13 bases remained unmatched. The germline V gene encodes CDR1 TSWWSYY and CDR2 QGS. This CDR3 contains 18 residues. The CDR3 nucleotides are TGTGCTCTTGGGAACTACGGTGTGGGGGGATACTACACCGATAAACTCATCTTT. Protein: CALGNYGVGGYYTDKLIF.

A few counts support this clone. The V and J genes are TRDV1 and TRDJ1, with D perhaps being TRDD2 or TRDD3 (7 bases each). This CDR3 region has 21 residues. Trimming left V 0 bases short and J 0 bases short, with 26 bases between. Per the germline V gene, CDR1 is TSWWSYY and CDR2 is QGS. CDR3 DNA: TGTGCTCTTGGGGAACTAGCGAATTCCTACCCTGGGGGCCAATACACCGATAAACTCATCTTT. Translating gives CALGELANSYPGGQYTDKLIF.

There are a few counts of this clone. This chain uses TRDV1 with TRDJ1; the match to TRDD3 covers 9 bases. This CDR3 region has 20 residues. Trimming cost V 2 bases and J 1 base; bases outside gene matches: 17. Per the germline V gene, CDR1 is TSWWSYY and CDR2 is QGS. The chain's CDR3 is CALGEIPGTGGPRGTDKLIF. The CDR3 DNA reads as TGTGCTCTTGGGGAAATTCCCGGTACTGGGGGACCGAGGGGCACCGATAAACTCATCTTT.

This clone was recorded a few times. The chain combines TRDV1 with TRDJ1, with 9 nucleotides matching TRDD3. Germline CDR1 reads TSWWSYY; CDR2 reads QGS. The CDR3 is 21 residues long. Germline trimming cut 2 bases from V and 0 bases from J; bases unmatched to any gene: 19. CDR3 coding DNA: TGTGCTCTTGGGGAAAGGCTCCCCCGTACTGGGGGACACCTTTACACCGATAAACTCATCTTT. This translates into CALGERLPRTGGHLYTDKLIF.

This clone has a handful of counts. The chain joins TRDV2 to TRDJ1, with 9 positions matching TRDD3. After removal of 0 bases from V and 3 bases from J, the junction contained 4 bases not matched to a gene. The CDR3 length is 15 residues. From germline, CDR1 is GEAIGNYY and CDR2 EKD. The CDR3 region is CACDTWGIVPDKLIF. The DNA for the CDR3 is TGTGCCTGTGACACCTGGGGGATAGTCCCCGATAAACTCATCTTT.

This clone was seen only a few times. This chain joins TRDV1 and TRDJ1; perhaps TRDD3 as D (6 bases). Trimming left V 0 bases short and J 8 bases short, with 25 bases between. CDR3 size: 18 residues. Germline CDR1 is TSWWSYY and CDR2 is QGS. Here the CDR3 reads CALGELGIPSGTGWKLIF. The DNA for the CDR3 is TGTGCTCTTGGGGAACTCGGGATCCCAAGCGGTACTGGGTGGAAACTCATCTTT.

This clone was detected a few times. Because the CDR3's place on the DNA is in doubt, the DNA is left out and the CDR3 is given as listed by TCRdb. The chain joins TRDV3 to TRDJ3; the D segment call TRDD3 is taken from the table without a DNA check. Germline V gene sequence: CDR1 TVYSNPD, CDR2 GDNSRS (reference sequence). The CDR3 sequence runs 15 residues, both termini included. CDR3 sequence reads: CAGGYYCWDTRQMFF.

The chain uses TRDV1 and TRDJ1; TRDD3 aligns across 8 bases. CDR1 and CDR2 from the germline V gene are TSWWSYY and QGS. Trimming cost V 0 bases and J 1 base; bases outside gene matches: 22. This CDR3 spans 22 amino acids. The CDR3 is CALGELRKWDTKGVDATDKLIF. Written as DNA, the CDR3 is TGTGCTCTTGGGGAACTTAGGAAATGGGATACGAAGGGCGTGGACGCCACCGATAAACTCATCTTT.

The rearrangement joins TRDV1 to TRDJ1; TRDD3 agrees at 11 bases. Germline CDR1 is TSWWSYY and CDR2 is QGS. The CDR3 consists of 22 residues. V shed 0 bases and J 0 bases; nucleotides not matched to a gene: 18. The CDR3 nucleotides are TGTGCTCTTGGGGAACTGGTCTTAACCCCACTGGGGGATAGGCCGTACACCGATAAACTCATCTTT. Its translation: CALGELVLTPLGDRPYTDKLIF.

V is TRDV1 and J is TRDJ1; TRDD3 aligns across 9 bases. CDR1 and CDR2 (germline): TSWWSYY, QGS. The trim removed 6 bases at V and 1 base at J, leaving 6 bases unmatched. The CDR3 runs to 15 residues. The CDR3 is CALGWGITFTDKLIF. CDR3 bases: TGTGCTCTTGGCTGGGGGATTACCTTCACCGATAAACTCATCTTT.

This clone was recorded once. The V gene is TRDV2, the J gene TRDJ2, with TRDD3 matching 9 bases. Here the J gene came from matching the DNA to germline, since TCRdb omits it. CDR1 and CDR2 from the germline V gene are GEAIGNYY and EKD. The CDR3 has 13 residues. This chain's CDR3 is CAYPGGYTAQLFF. The DNA of the CDR3 is TGTGCTTACCCCGGGGGATACACAGCACAACTCTTCTTT.